These 2 T cell receptor beta chains originate from one sample sequenced in a study of blood T cell repertoires in COVID-19. Profiled with immunoSEQ multiplex PCR; TCRdb holds only in-frame clones, not every one. The sample shows about 240,000 clones, about 82% of them seen only once. Sequencing was carried out using peripheral blood. These receptors were obtained from a woman aged 60-70 years with active or convalescent COVID-19.

The chain employs TRBV5-1 and TRBJ1-3, with D perhaps matching TRBD1 (5 bases). Germline V gives CDR1 SGHRS, CDR2 YFSETQ. V was shortened by 0 bases and J by 0 bases, with 7 bases between the two germline ends. The CDR3 length is 15 residues. CDR3 loop: CASSLGRGSGNTIYF. For the CDR3, the DNA is TGCGCCAGCAGCTTGGGTAGGGGCTCTGGAAACACCATATATTTT.

This clone was seen a single time. This chain links TRBV27 with TRBJ2-7, with TRBD2 matching over 14 bases. The ends lost 5 bases at V and 2 bases at J; junction bases unmatched: 2. CDR1 MNHEY and CDR2 SMNVEV come from the germline V gene (reference sequence). There are 15 residues in the CDR3. CDR3 sequence reads: CASSLTSGGAYEQYF. The CDR3 DNA reads as TGTGCCAGCAGTCTGACTAGCGGGGGGGCCTACGAGCAGTACTTC.